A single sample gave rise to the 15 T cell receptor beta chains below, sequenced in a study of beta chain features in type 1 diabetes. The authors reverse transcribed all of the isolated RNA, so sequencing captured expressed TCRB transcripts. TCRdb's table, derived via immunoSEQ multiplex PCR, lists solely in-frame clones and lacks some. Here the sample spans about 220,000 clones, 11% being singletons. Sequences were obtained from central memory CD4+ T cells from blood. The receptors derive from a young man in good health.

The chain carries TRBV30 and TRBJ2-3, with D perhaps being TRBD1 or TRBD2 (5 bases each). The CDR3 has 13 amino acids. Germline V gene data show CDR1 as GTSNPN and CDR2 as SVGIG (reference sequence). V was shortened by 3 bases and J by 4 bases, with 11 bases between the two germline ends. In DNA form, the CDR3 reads TGTGCCTGGAGAGAGGGGATTGCAGATACGCAGTATTTT. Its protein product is CAWREGIADTQYF.

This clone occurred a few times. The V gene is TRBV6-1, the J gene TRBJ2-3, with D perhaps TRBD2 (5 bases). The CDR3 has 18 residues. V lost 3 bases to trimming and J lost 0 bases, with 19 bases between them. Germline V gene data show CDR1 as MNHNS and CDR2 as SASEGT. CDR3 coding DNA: TGTGCCAGCAGTGAGATCTTACCTAGCCCCACTAGCACAGATACGCAGTATTTT. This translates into CASSEILPSPTSTDTQYF.

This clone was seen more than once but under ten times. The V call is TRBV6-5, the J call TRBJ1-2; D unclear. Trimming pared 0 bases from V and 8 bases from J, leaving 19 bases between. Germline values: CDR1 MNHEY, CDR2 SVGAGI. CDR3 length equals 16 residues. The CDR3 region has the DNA TGTGCCAGCAGTTACTCGAATCCCCTAGAGAAAGGAGGCTACACCTTC. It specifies CASSYSNPLEKGGYTF.

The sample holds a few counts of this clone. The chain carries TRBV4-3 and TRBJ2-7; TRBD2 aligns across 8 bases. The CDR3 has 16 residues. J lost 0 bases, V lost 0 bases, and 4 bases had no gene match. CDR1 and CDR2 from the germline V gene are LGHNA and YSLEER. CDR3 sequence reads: CASSQDTSGVSYEQYF. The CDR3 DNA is TGCGCCAGCAGCCAAGATACTAGCGGAGTCTCCTACGAGCAGTACTTC.

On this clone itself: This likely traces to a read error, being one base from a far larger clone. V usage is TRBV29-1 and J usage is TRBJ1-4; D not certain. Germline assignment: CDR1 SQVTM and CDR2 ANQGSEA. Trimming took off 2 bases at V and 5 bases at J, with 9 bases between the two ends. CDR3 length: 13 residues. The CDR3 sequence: CSVEQVENEKLFF. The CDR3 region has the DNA TGCAGCGTTGAACAGGTGGAAAATGAAAAACTGTTTTTT.

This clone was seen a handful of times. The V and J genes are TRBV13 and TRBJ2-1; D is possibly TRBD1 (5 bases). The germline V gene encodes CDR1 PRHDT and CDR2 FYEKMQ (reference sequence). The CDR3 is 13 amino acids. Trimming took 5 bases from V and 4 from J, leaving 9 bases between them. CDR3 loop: CASSRNRYNEQFF. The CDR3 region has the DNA TGTGCCAGCAGCCGAAACAGGTACAATGAGCAGTTCTTC.

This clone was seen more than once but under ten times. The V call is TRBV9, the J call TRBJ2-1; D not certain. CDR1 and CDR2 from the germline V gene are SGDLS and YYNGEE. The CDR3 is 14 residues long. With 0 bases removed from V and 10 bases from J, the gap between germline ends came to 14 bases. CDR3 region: CASSVGQLAGEQFF. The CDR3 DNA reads TGTGCCAGCAGCGTAGGCCAACTGGCAGGCGAGCAGTTCTTC.

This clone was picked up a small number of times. This CDR3 is CASSHCGGRAWAIQYF. The CDR3 DNA reads TGCGCCAGCAGTCACTGTGGCGGGAGGGCCTGGGCCATTCAGTACTTC. This chain joins TRBV23-1 and TRBJ2-4; 9 nucleotides match TRBD2. TRBV23-1 is an open reading frame whose function is uncertain. There are 16 residues in the CDR3. The V and J ends lost 3 bases and 9 bases, in that order; junction bases with no gene match: 12.

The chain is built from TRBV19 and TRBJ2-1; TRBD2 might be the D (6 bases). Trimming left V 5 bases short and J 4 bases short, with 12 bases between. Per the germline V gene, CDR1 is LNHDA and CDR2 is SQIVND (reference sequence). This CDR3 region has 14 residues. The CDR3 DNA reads TGTGCCAGTAGTCCCGGGACTTCTTACAATGAGCAGTTCTTC. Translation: CASSPGTSYNEQFF. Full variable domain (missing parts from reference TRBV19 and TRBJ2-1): DGGITQSPKYLFRKEGQNVTLSCEQNLNHDAMYWYRQDPGQGLRLIYYSQIVNDFQKGDIAEGYSVSREKKESFPLTVTSAQKNPTAFYLCASSPGTSYNEQFFGPGTRLTVL.

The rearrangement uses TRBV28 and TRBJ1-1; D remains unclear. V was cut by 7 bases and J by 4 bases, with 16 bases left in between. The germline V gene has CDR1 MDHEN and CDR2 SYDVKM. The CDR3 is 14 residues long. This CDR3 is CASTRLTSGTEAFF. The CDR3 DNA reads TGTGCCAGCACCCGACTGACTTCGGGCACTGAAGCTTTCTTT.

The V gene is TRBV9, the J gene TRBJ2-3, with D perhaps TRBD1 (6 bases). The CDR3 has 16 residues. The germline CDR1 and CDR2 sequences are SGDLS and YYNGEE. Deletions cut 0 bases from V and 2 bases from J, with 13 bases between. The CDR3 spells CASSVEGGPFTDTQYF. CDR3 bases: TGTGCCAGCAGCGTAGAAGGGGGACCCTTCACAGATACGCAGTATTTT.

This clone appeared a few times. CDR3 nucleotides: TGTGCCAGCTCACCTACGGTCTACAATGAGCAGTTCTTC. Protein sequence: CASSPTVYNEQFF. The rearrangement links TRBV18 to TRBJ2-1; the D is unclear. Per germline, CDR1 KGHSH and CDR2 LQKENI. The CDR3 totals 13 residues. The V gene lost 3 bases and the J gene lost 3 bases, with 6 bases spanning the gap.

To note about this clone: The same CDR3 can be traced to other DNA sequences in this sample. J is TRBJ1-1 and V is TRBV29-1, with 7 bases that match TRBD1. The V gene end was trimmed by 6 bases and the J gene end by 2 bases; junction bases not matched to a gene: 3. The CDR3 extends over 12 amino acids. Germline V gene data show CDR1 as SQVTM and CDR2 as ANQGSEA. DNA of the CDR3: TGCAGCGTAGACAGGGCAAACACTGAAGCTTTCTTT. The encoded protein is CSVDRANTEAFF.

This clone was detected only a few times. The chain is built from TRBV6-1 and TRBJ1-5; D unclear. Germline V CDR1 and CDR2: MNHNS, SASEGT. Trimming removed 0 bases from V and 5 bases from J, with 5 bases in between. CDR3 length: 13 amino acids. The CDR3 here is CASSEAGYQPQHF. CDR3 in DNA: TGTGCCAGCAGTGAAGCAGGGTATCAGCCCCAGCATTTT.

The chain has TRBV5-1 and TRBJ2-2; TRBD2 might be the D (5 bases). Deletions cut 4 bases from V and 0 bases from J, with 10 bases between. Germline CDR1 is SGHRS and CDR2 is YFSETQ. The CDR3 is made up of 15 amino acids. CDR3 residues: CASSILAPNTGELFF. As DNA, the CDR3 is TGCGCCAGCAGCATCCTAGCACCGAACACCGGGGAGCTGTTTTTT.